These 5 T cell receptor beta chains share one sample of origin, sequenced in a study of response to subunit inactivated influenza vaccine. In TCRdb, the RT-PCR reads were re-called with MiXCR into one record per CDR3 protein. The data show about 570,000 distinct CDR3 sequences, 12% seen once. The material was PBMCs from blood, obtained on the day of vaccination. These TCRs come from a man in his fifties or sixties who received an inactivated influenza vaccine.

The table lists this clonotype with a few counts. The chain is built from TRBV11-3 and TRBJ2-6, with D unclear. V was trimmed by 5 bases and J by 0 bases, leaving 11 bases between them. CDR1 is SGHNT and CDR2 is YENEEA in the germline V gene. The CDR3 covers 16 residues. The CDR3 nucleotides are TGTGCCAGCAGCGTGGGGTACCGCTCTGGGGCCAACGTCCTGACTTTC. It codes for CASSVGYRSGANVLTF.

This clonotype was picked up a small number of times. The junction differs from germline at one of its ends, possibly a read error. The genes are TRBV7-9 and TRBJ2-7, with D possibly being TRBD2 (6 bases). Looked up from germline, CDR1 is SEHNR and CDR2 is FQNEAQ (reference sequence). CDR3 length equals 15 residues. DNA of the CDR3: TGTGCCAGCAACTTAGGTGGGACTGAGTCCTACGAGCAGTACTTC. Translating it yields CASNLGGTESYEQYF. Filled out from reference TRBV7-9 and TRBJ2-7, the complete variable domain reads DTGVSQNPRHKITKRGQNVTFRCDPISEHNRLYWYRQTLGQGPEFLTYFQNEAQLEKSRLLSDRFSAERPKGSFSTLEIQRTEQGDSAMYLCASNLGGTESYEQYFGPGTRLTVT.

At least ten counts were recorded for this clonotype. J is TRBJ1-1 and V is TRBV12-3 or TRBV12-4, with 7 nucleotides matching TRBD1. The ends lost 3 bases at V and 1 base at J; junction bases unmatched: 5. The CDR3 is made up of 15 amino acids. This chain's CDR3 is CASSLAGQRNTEAFF. The DNA of the CDR3 is TGTGCCAGCAGTTTGGCGGGACAGAGGAACACTGAAGCTTTCTTT.

This clonotype was counted only a few times. The chain joins TRBV15 to TRBJ1-6; D call uncertain. The CDR3 is made up of 13 amino acids. Germline values: CDR1 LNHNV, CDR2 YYDKDF (reference sequence). V was trimmed by 3 bases and J by 4 bases, leaving 4 bases between them. This CDR3 reads CATSSTYNSPLHF. DNA for the CDR3: TGTGCCACCAGCAGCACTTATAATTCACCCCTCCACTTT.

This clonotype was detected a few times. The chain carries TRBV10-3 and TRBJ2-7, with D uncertain. V was cut by 11 bases and J by 2 bases, with 13 bases left in between. The V gene's germline CDR1 is ENHRY and CDR2 SYGVKD. The CDR3 consists of 12 residues. CDR3 DNA: TGTGCCGTAAACACAGAGGCCTACGAGCAGTACTTC. This translates into CAVNTEAYEQYF.